This T cell receptor beta chain derives from a study of neoadjuvant anti-PD-1 for oral cavity cancer. This clone was seen a few times. The V and J ends lost 3 bases and 6 bases, in that order; junction bases with no gene match: 4. The CDR3 is made up of 14 amino acids. Germline CDR1 is MNHEY and CDR2 is SVGAGI. The data were produced by immunoSEQ multiplex PCR, yet TCRdb's version contains in-frame clones alone and is incomplete. The data hold some 71,000 clones, with around 83% observed a single time. The chain couples TRBV6-5 to TRBJ2-7; TRBD2 matches at 11 bases. Sample: PBMCs, taken before nivolumab (anti-PD-1) treatment. The source of this sequence is a person aged 40 to 85 with oral cavity squamous cell carcinoma. The CDR3 DNA sequence: TGTGCCAGCAGTTATAGCGGGGGGGCAATCGAGCAGTACTTC. This codes for CASSYSGGAIEQYF.